This T cell receptor beta chain was identified during a study of cytomegalovirus exposure and HLA in healthy donors. CDR1 is MGHRA, CDR2 YSYEKL, per germline. The CDR3 is made up of 15 amino acids. Losses at the gene ends were 5 bases for V and 3 bases for J; bases not matched to a gene: 7. In this sample, this clone turned up a few times. Both 60 Vbeta primers and 13 Jbeta primers went into the PCR. Clones were sequenced by immunoSEQ multiplex PCR, and TCRdb holds only the in-frame ones, with some missing. In the table there are around 140,000 clones, over 70% of which are singletons. The clonotype was recovered from a woman aged 35 to 49 in good health and CMV-seronegative. The source material was PBMCs. This chain joins TRBV4-1 and TRBJ1-3, with 7 bases fitting TRBD1. The CDR3 here is CASSVRDSYGNTIYF. The CDR3 region has the DNA TGCGCCAGCAGCGTCCGGGACAGTTATGGAAACACCATATATTTT.